The rows below give T cell receptor beta chains drawn from one sample of a study of PD-L1 blockade in urothelial cancer. Method: immunoSEQ multiplex PCR; TCRdb's copy keeps in-frame clones and lacks some. The sample carries 35,000 to 45,000 clones, 80% to 95% recorded once. Specimen: PBMCs, collected around atezolizumab (anti-PD-L1) treatment. These receptor sequences come from a man aged 70-80 years with urothelial cancer. The CDR3 runs from the conserved cysteine through the conserved F or W. Fields, in order: J gene, clone size, V gene, D gene, CDR3 DNA, CDR3 protein. D genes are given only for firm matches. The size of a clone is reported for some rows only, either as once, few or many, or as a class for expanded clones.

j_gene: TRBJ1-5; abundance: -; v_gene: TRBV6-5; d_gene: TRBD1; CDR3nt: TGTGCCAGCAGGGGACAGGGTAGCAATCAGCCCCAGCATTTT; CDR3aa: CASRGQGSNQPQHF
j_gene: TRBJ2-1; abundance: -; v_gene: TRBV5-1; d_gene: TRBD2; CDR3nt: TGCGCCAGCAGCCCCGGACTAGCGGGGCTCAATGAGCAGTTCTTC; CDR3aa: CASSPGLAGLNEQFF
j_gene: TRBJ2-7; abundance: -; v_gene: TRBV7-8; d_gene: TRBD2; CDR3nt: TGTGCCAGCAGCTTGTCGGGACTAGCCTACGAGCAGTACTTC; CDR3aa: CASSLSGLAYEQYF
j_gene: TRBJ1-1; abundance: -; v_gene: TRBV13; d_gene: TRBD1; CDR3nt: TGTGCCAGCAGCTTAGGCAACACCATCCGACAGGGGGCGAACACTGAAGCTTTCTTT; CDR3aa: CASSLGNTIRQGANTEAFF
j_gene: TRBJ1-1; abundance: -; v_gene: TRBV5-1; d_gene: -; CDR3nt: TGCGCCAGCAGCCTCCGAGGGAACACTGAAGCTTTCTTT; CDR3aa: CASSLRGNTEAFF
j_gene: TRBJ2-7; abundance: -; v_gene: TRBV9; d_gene: TRBD2; CDR3nt: TGTGCCAGCAGCGTAGAGGGACTAGCGTCCCACGAGCAGTACTTC; CDR3aa: CASSVEGLASHEQYF
j_gene: TRBJ2-1; abundance: -; v_gene: TRBV19; d_gene: TRBD1; CDR3nt: TGTGCCAGTAGTATTGGACAGGGGGCTTACAATGAGCAGTTCTTC; CDR3aa: CASSIGQGAYNEQFF
j_gene: TRBJ2-1; abundance: -; v_gene: TRBV6-5; d_gene: TRBD2; CDR3nt: TGTGCCAGCAGCAGCCCGGGACTAGCGCAAAATGAGCAGTTCTTC; CDR3aa: CASSSPGLAQNEQFF
j_gene: TRBJ2-1; abundance: once; v_gene: TRBV7-9; d_gene: TRBD2; CDR3nt: TGTGCCAGCAGCACGGGACTAGCCTACAATGAGCAGTTCTTC; CDR3aa: CASSTGLAYNEQFF
j_gene: TRBJ1-4; abundance: -; v_gene: TRBV28; d_gene: TRBD1; CDR3nt: TGTGCCAGCAGTCTACAGGGGGCAGGTGAAAAACTGTTTTTT; CDR3aa: CASSLQGAGEKLFF
j_gene: TRBJ1-5; abundance: -; v_gene: TRBV5-8; d_gene: TRBD1; CDR3nt: TGTGCCAGCAGCTTGGCCGGGACAGGGGCCGATCAGCCCCAGCATTTT; CDR3aa: CASSLAGTGADQPQHF
j_gene: TRBJ2-1; abundance: -; v_gene: TRBV2; d_gene: TRBD2; CDR3nt: TGTGCCAGCAGTAGACTAGCGGGGAACTACAATGAGCAGTTCTTC; CDR3aa: CASSRLAGNYNEQFF
j_gene: TRBJ2-5; abundance: -; v_gene: TRBV7-9; d_gene: TRBD2; CDR3nt: TGTGCCAGCAGCTTAGGGACTAGCGGGAGTGGAGAGACCCAGTACTTC; CDR3aa: CASSLGTSGSGETQYF
j_gene: TRBJ2-7; abundance: -; v_gene: TRBV28; d_gene: TRBD1; CDR3nt: TGTGCCAGCAGTTCGGGACAGGGAGGAAACGAGCAGTACTTC; CDR3aa: CASSSGQGGNEQYF
j_gene: TRBJ1-1; abundance: -; v_gene: TRBV27; d_gene: -; CDR3nt: TGTGCCAGCAGTCCTCCCCTAGGGGCCAGAACTGAAGCTTTCTTT; CDR3aa: CASSPPLGARTEAFF
j_gene: TRBJ1-2; abundance: -; v_gene: TRBV11-2; d_gene: -; CDR3nt: TGTGCCAGCAGCTCGGGGGGGCCCCCCCACTATGGCTACACCTTC; CDR3aa: CASSSGGPPHYGYTF
j_gene: TRBJ2-3; abundance: -; v_gene: TRBV14; d_gene: TRBD2; CDR3nt: TGTGCCAGCAGCCAAGGGCCCCCTAGCGGGGTTCGCACAGATACGCAGTATTTT; CDR3aa: CASSQGPPSGVRTDTQYF
j_gene: TRBJ2-2; abundance: -; v_gene: TRBV5-1; d_gene: TRBD2; CDR3nt: TGCGCCAGCAGCTTGGGACTAGCGGGTAACACCGGGGAGCTGTTTTTT; CDR3aa: CASSLGLAGNTGELFF
j_gene: TRBJ1-3; abundance: -; v_gene: TRBV5-1; d_gene: -; CDR3nt: TGCGCCAGCAGCTTCGAGGGTAGCCTGATTGGGAACACCATATATTTT; CDR3aa: CASSFEGSLIGNTIYF
j_gene: TRBJ1-1; abundance: -; v_gene: TRBV19; d_gene: -; CDR3nt: TGTGCCAGTAGTCAGTCCAGGGTGAACACTGAAGCTTTCTTT; CDR3aa: CASSQSRVNTEAFF
j_gene: TRBJ2-5; abundance: -; v_gene: TRBV11-2; d_gene: -; CDR3nt: TGTGCCAGCAGCTTAGAGCGTCAAGAGACCCAGTACTTC; CDR3aa: CASSLERQETQYF
j_gene: TRBJ2-1; abundance: -; v_gene: TRBV5-1; d_gene: -; CDR3nt: TGCGCCAGCAGCCCACAACCACGCAGCGGCTCCTACAATGAGCAGTTCTTC; CDR3aa: CASSPQPRSGSYNEQFF
j_gene: TRBJ2-5; abundance: -; v_gene: TRBV18; d_gene: -; CDR3nt: TGTGCCAGCTCACCCAGGACAAAACAAGAGACCCAGTACTTC; CDR3aa: CASSPRTKQETQYF
j_gene: TRBJ2-5; abundance: -; v_gene: TRBV11-1; d_gene: -; CDR3nt: TGTGCCAGCAGCTTCAACCCTGGGGGGAGCAGAAGGTTGGAGACCCAGTACTTC; CDR3aa: CASSFNPGGSRRLETQYF
j_gene: TRBJ1-1; abundance: -; v_gene: TRBV28; d_gene: TRBD1; CDR3nt: TGTGCCAGCAGTTTTCTAGGGGGCTCAGGTTCGGCTTTCTTT; CDR3aa: CASSFLGGSGSAFF
j_gene: TRBJ1-4; abundance: -; v_gene: TRBV6-1; d_gene: TRBD1; CDR3nt: TGTGCCAGCAGGGATGGACAGGGGGCCTTTGAAAAACTGTTTTTT; CDR3aa: CASRDGQGAFEKLFF
j_gene: TRBJ2-5; abundance: -; v_gene: TRBV7-9; d_gene: TRBD2; CDR3nt: TGTGCCAGCAGCTTAGGGGTGTCGGACCAGGGACCGGGGGGAGAGACCCAGTACTTC; CDR3aa: CASSLGVSDQGPGGETQYF
j_gene: TRBJ2-7; abundance: -; v_gene: TRBV28; d_gene: -; CDR3nt: TGTGCCAGCCCAAGTGGCCTTGGCAGGGACTACGAGCAGTACTTC; CDR3aa: CASPSGLGRDYEQYF
j_gene: TRBJ1-4; abundance: -; v_gene: TRBV6-5; d_gene: -; CDR3nt: TGTGCCACCTCCAGGGGCTTCGGTAATGAAAAACTGTTTTTT; CDR3aa: CATSRGFGNEKLFF
j_gene: TRBJ2-7; abundance: -; v_gene: TRBV29-1; d_gene: TRBD2; CDR3nt: TGCAGCGTTGGGGAGGGCCGGAACTACGAGCAGTACTTC; CDR3aa: CSVGEGRNYEQYF
j_gene: TRBJ2-3; abundance: -; v_gene: TRBV10-1; d_gene: -; CDR3nt: TGCGCCAGCGAGGTGGGTCTTAGCACAGATACGCAGTATTTT; CDR3aa: CASEVGLSTDTQYF
j_gene: TRBJ1-3; abundance: -; v_gene: TRBV30; d_gene: -; CDR3nt: TGTGCCTGGGCAGGGCTCGATGGAAACACCATATATTTT; CDR3aa: CAWAGLDGNTIYF
j_gene: TRBJ2-2; abundance: -; v_gene: TRBV19; d_gene: -; CDR3nt: TGTGCCAGTAGTATCCGACTGACGAACACCGGGGAGCTGTTTTTT; CDR3aa: CASSIRLTNTGELFF
j_gene: TRBJ2-5; abundance: -; v_gene: TRBV28; d_gene: TRBD1; CDR3nt: TGTGCCAGCAGTTCAGGGACAGAAAGAGTGTGGCAAGAGACCCAGTACTTC; CDR3aa: CASSSGTERVWQETQYF
j_gene: TRBJ1-2; abundance: -; v_gene: TRBV4-2; d_gene: -; CDR3nt: TGTGCCAGCAGCCAAGACCAGGGCCGCGTTACTAACTATGGCTACACCTTC; CDR3aa: CASSQDQGRVTNYGYTF
j_gene: TRBJ1-5; abundance: -; v_gene: TRBV27; d_gene: -; CDR3nt: TGTGCCAGCAGCAAACGGGGGAATAGCAATCAGCCCCAGCATTTT; CDR3aa: CASSKRGNSNQPQHF
j_gene: TRBJ2-2; abundance: -; v_gene: TRBV7-6; d_gene: -; CDR3nt: TGTGCCAGCACCCCACTGGACTGGAACACCGGGGAGCTGTTTTTT; CDR3aa: CASTPLDWNTGELFF
j_gene: TRBJ1-3; abundance: -; v_gene: TRBV5-6; d_gene: -; CDR3nt: TGTGCCAGCAGCTTGGGTTTCCTGTCGGCTGGAAACACCATATATTTT; CDR3aa: CASSLGFLSAGNTIYF
j_gene: TRBJ2-7; abundance: -; v_gene: TRBV6-5; d_gene: -; CDR3nt: TGTGCCAGCAGTTACTGGGGGAGGATAGGAGACGAGCAGTACTTC; CDR3aa: CASSYWGRIGDEQYF
j_gene: TRBJ2-7; abundance: -; v_gene: TRBV5-1; d_gene: -; CDR3nt: TGCGCCAGCAGCCGAGACAGCTACGAGCAGTACTTC; CDR3aa: CASSRDSYEQYF
j_gene: TRBJ2-1; abundance: -; v_gene: TRBV6-1; d_gene: TRBD2; CDR3nt: TGTGCCAGCAGTGTGATGGCGGGAGACGGCTCCTACAATGAGCAGTTCTTC; CDR3aa: CASSVMAGDGSYNEQFF
j_gene: TRBJ1-5; abundance: -; v_gene: TRBV6-6; d_gene: TRBD1; CDR3nt: TGTGCCAGCAGTCCCCCCGGCCAGGGGGCTTGGCAGCCCCAGCATTTT; CDR3aa: CASSPPGQGAWQPQHF
j_gene: TRBJ1-1; abundance: -; v_gene: TRBV6-5; d_gene: TRBD1; CDR3nt: TGTGCCAGCATCCAGGACAGGCGGGACACTGAAGCTTTCTTT; CDR3aa: CASIQDRRDTEAFF
j_gene: TRBJ1-5; abundance: -; v_gene: TRBV7-2; d_gene: -; CDR3nt: TGTGCCAGCAGCACCAGGGGCCTTAGCAATCAGCCCCAGCATTTT; CDR3aa: CASSTRGLSNQPQHF
j_gene: TRBJ2-7; abundance: -; v_gene: TRBV27; d_gene: TRBD2; CDR3nt: TGTGCCAGCAGTTTTCGGCGGGAGGGCCCTCGAGACGAGCAGTACTTC; CDR3aa: CASSFRREGPRDEQYF
j_gene: TRBJ2-7; abundance: -; v_gene: TRBV6-5; d_gene: -; CDR3nt: TGTGCCAGCAGTTACGGCCCTTCCTACGAGCAGTACTTC; CDR3aa: CASSYGPSYEQYF
j_gene: TRBJ2-7; abundance: -; v_gene: TRBV28; d_gene: -; CDR3nt: TGTGCCAGCAGCCCAGGATCACAGGACTCCTACGAGCAGTACTTC; CDR3aa: CASSPGSQDSYEQYF
j_gene: TRBJ2-7; abundance: -; v_gene: TRBV5-1; d_gene: -; CDR3nt: TGCGCCAGCAGCTCCACGGGACATGCCTACGAGCAGTACTTC; CDR3aa: CASSSTGHAYEQYF
j_gene: TRBJ1-2; abundance: few; v_gene: TRBV2; d_gene: -; CDR3nt: TGTGCCAGCAGACAGGGTACCCAACGGGGCTACACCTTC; CDR3aa: CASRQGTQRGYTF
j_gene: TRBJ1-3; abundance: -; v_gene: TRBV28; d_gene: -; CDR3nt: TGTGCCAGCAGCCCTGTCTCACAGGGTTCAAACACCATATATTTT; CDR3aa: CASSPVSQGSNTIYF
j_gene: TRBJ2-2; abundance: -; v_gene: TRBV25-1; d_gene: TRBD1; CDR3nt: TGTGCCAGCAGGGACAGGGGGTGGACCGGGGAGCTGTTTTTT; CDR3aa: CASRDRGWTGELFF
j_gene: TRBJ2-2; abundance: -; v_gene: TRBV27; d_gene: -; CDR3nt: TGTGCCAGCAGTTTATTTGCTCAGGCGAACACCGGGGAGCTGTTTTTT; CDR3aa: CASSLFAQANTGELFF
j_gene: TRBJ2-3; abundance: -; v_gene: TRBV9; d_gene: TRBD1; CDR3nt: TGTGCCAGCATCCTACCCCCAGGACAGGGGATGTCTGATACGCAGTATTTT; CDR3aa: CASILPPGQGMSDTQYF
j_gene: TRBJ1-3; abundance: -; v_gene: TRBV10-2; d_gene: -; CDR3nt: TGCGCCAGCAGTGATCAGAACACCATATATTTT; CDR3aa: CASSDQNTIYF
j_gene: TRBJ2-3; abundance: -; v_gene: TRBV7-3; d_gene: TRBD1; CDR3nt: TGTGCCAGCAGCGCGACAGGGTGGGCAGATACGCAGTATTTT; CDR3aa: CASSATGWADTQYF
j_gene: TRBJ1-2; abundance: -; v_gene: TRBV29-1; d_gene: -; CDR3nt: TGCAGCGTTGAGCGGGGTTCAGATAGCTACACCTTC; CDR3aa: CSVERGSDSYTF